Listed here are 2 T cell receptor beta chains from one sample, sequenced in a study of CD8+ T cells in alopecia areata. cDNA serving as the sequencing template came from extracted, reverse transcribed RNA. This table comes from immunoSEQ multiplex PCR, and its TCRdb copy is limited to in-frame clones, with some not included. This repertoire shows some 180,000 clones, about 47% found once; its top ten account for roughly 9.1%. Treatment specified: oral pan-JAK inhibitor, 5-10 mg twice daily. Source: CD8+ T cells sorted from blood, taken around week 53, from a patient treated with tofacitinib. The receptors shown here come from a human donor with alopecia areata.

The CDR3 loop is CASSVGAGGSYEQYF. In DNA, the CDR3 is TGTGCCAGCAGCGTAGGGGCAGGGGGCTCCTACGAGCAGTACTTC. The chain employs TRBV9 and TRBJ2-7, with 7 nucleotides matching TRBD1. J gave up 0 bases and V 0 bases, and 3 bases lay outside the gene matches. This CDR3 has 15 amino acids. Germline CDR1 and CDR2: SGDLS and YYNGEE.

V and J are TRBV30 and TRBJ2-1, with D uncertain. The germline V and J ends were trimmed by 0 bases and 5 bases, with 2 bases remaining between them. CDR3 length: 11 amino acids. Germline loops: CDR1 GTSNPN, CDR2 SVGIG (reference sequence). CDR3 loop: CAWSVHNEQFF. CDR3 bases: TGTGCCTGGAGTGTACACAATGAGCAGTTCTTC.